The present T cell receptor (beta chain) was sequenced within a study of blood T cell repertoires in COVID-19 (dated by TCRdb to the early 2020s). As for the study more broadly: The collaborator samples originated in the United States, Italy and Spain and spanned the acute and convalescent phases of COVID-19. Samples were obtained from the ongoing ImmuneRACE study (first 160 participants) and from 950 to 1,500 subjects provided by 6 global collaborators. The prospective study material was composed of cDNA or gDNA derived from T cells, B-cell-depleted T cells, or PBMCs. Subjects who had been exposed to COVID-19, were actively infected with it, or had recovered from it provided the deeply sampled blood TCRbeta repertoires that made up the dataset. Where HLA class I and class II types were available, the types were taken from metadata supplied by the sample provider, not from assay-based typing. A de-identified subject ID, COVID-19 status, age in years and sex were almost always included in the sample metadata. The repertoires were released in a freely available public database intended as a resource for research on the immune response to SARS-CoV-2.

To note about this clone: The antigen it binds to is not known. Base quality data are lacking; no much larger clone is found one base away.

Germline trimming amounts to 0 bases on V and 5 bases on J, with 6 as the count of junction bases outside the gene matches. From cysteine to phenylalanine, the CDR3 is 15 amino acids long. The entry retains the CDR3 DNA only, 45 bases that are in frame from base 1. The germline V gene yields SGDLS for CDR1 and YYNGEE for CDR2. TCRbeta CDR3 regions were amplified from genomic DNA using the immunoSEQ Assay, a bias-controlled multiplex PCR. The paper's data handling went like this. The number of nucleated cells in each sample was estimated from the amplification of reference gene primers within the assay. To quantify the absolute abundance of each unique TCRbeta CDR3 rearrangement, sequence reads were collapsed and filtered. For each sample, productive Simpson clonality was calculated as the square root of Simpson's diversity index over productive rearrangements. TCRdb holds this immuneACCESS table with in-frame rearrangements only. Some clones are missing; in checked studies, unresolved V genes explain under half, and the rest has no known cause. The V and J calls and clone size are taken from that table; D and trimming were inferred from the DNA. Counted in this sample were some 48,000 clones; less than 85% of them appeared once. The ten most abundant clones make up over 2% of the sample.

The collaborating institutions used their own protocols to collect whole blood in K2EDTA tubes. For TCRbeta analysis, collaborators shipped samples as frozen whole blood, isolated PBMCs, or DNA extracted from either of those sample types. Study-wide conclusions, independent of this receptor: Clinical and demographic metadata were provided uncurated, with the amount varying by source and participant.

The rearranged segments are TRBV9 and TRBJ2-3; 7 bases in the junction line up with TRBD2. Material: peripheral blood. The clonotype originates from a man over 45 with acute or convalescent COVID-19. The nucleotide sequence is TGTGCCAGCAGCGTAGATGGGAGGGAGTTAGATACGCAGTATTTT. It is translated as CASSVDGRELDTQYF.